This T cell receptor (beta chain) was captured in a study of T cells in localized non-small cell lung cancer. The repertoire was sequenced with immunoSEQ multiplex PCR; TCRdb's copy has only in-frame clones and lacks some. The data contain 75,000 to 95,000 clones, about 91% of them seen just once; the ten biggest clones take up over 12%. The source is a man aged 40 to 69 with stage I squamous cell lung carcinoma. Specimen: peripheral blood, collected before any cancer treatment.

Here the CDR3 DNA reads TGTGCCAGCAGCTTGGCCAGGGAGTACACAGATACGCAGTATTTT. Its protein product is CASSLAREYTDTQYF. The chain combines TRBV5-6 with TRBJ2-3; D tentatively fits TRBD1 or TRBD2 (5 bases each). Germline CDR1 is SGHDT and CDR2 is YYEEEE. The CDR3 extends over 15 amino acids. Trimming cost V 0 bases and J 2 bases, with 10 bases left between them.